The 16 T cell receptor beta chains below were found in one sample sequenced in a study of cytomegalovirus exposure and HLA in healthy donors. The PCR used 60 Vbeta and 13 Jbeta primers. Repertoires were generated with immunoSEQ multiplex PCR, while TCRdb's copy carries only in-frame clones and drops some. Found here are 250,000 to 350,000 clones, more than 55% of them singletons; the top ten hold roughly 2.4%. The sequenced sample consisted of PBMCs. These receptors were collected from a female donor in good health and CMV-seronegative.

The V call is TRBV11-1, the J call TRBJ2-2; TRBD2 aligns across 8 bases. Unmatched junction bases numbered 3, after V lost 3 bases and J lost 6 bases. The germline gives CDR1 SGHAT, CDR2 FQDESV (reference sequence). This CDR3 region has 14 residues. The DNA of the CDR3 is TGTGCCAGCAGCTTGGCGGGAGGATCCGGGGAGCTGTTTTTT. Translation gives CASSLAGGSGELFF.

The J gene is TRBJ1-1, the V gene TRBV9; D is uncertain. Per the germline V gene, CDR1 is SGDLS and CDR2 is YYNGEE. Trimming cost V 1 base and J 0 bases, with 4 bases left between them. The CDR3 covers 13 residues. The CDR3 DNA sequence: TGTGCCAGCAGCGTACAGGTGAACACTGAAGCTTTCTTT. Protein: CASSVQVNTEAFF.

This chain joins TRBV11-2 and TRBJ2-7; D perhaps matches TRBD1 (6 bases). CDR3 size: 15 residues. Germline-derived CDR1 and CDR2 are SGHAT and FQNNGV. Trimming left V 0 bases short and J 3 bases short, with 12 bases between. The CDR3 loop is CASSLDRDINYEQYF. DNA for the CDR3: TGTGCCAGCAGCTTAGACCGGGACATAAACTACGAGCAGTACTTC.

This clone was seen a handful of times. This CDR3 is CASSEGTDNSPLHF. The CDR3 DNA follows: TGTGCCAGCAGTGAAGGGACAGATAATTCACCCCTCCACTTT. The chain links TRBV6-4 to TRBJ1-6; 7 bases are shared with TRBD1. Trimming removed 3 bases from V and 5 bases from J; junction bases left unmatched: 1. The CDR3 spans 14 residues. Germline CDR1 is MRHNA and CDR2 is SNTAGT.

The chain is built from TRBV15 and TRBJ1-2; tentative D call: TRBD1 (6 bases). Germline assignment: CDR1 LNHNV and CDR2 YYDKDF (reference sequence). The CDR3 runs 11 residues. The ends were cut back, 8 bases at V and 7 bases at J, with 11 bases in the middle. This CDR3 reads CATGTGLGYTF. The CDR3 DNA reads TGTGCCACCGGTACAGGGCTTGGCTACACCTTC.

CDR3 DNA sequence: TGTGCCAGCAGTGGTCAGGGGTCACCCCTCCACTTT. Translating it yields CASSGQGSPLHF. The rearrangement links TRBV28 to TRBJ1-6; D possibly corresponds to TRBD1 (6 bases). The V and J ends lost 5 bases and 10 bases respectively, with 9 bases between them. The length of the CDR3 is 12 residues. Germline assignment: CDR1 MDHEN and CDR2 SYDVKM.

J is TRBJ2-7 and V is TRBV7-6; a weak D match, TRBD2 (5 bases). Germline loops: CDR1 SGHVS, CDR2 FNYEAQ. This CDR3 region has 15 residues. Trimming removed 1 base from V and 4 bases from J, with 14 bases in between. The CDR3 reads CASSLEDRGLYEQYF. The CDR3 DNA reads as TGTGCCAGCAGCTTAGAAGATCGGGGTTTATACGAGCAGTACTTC.

This clone was recorded a few times. The rearrangement uses TRBV9 and TRBJ2-2; D might be TRBD2 (5 bases). The V and J ends lost 4 bases and 1 base respectively, with 11 bases between them. The CDR3 consists of 15 residues. Germline V gene data show CDR1 as SGDLS and CDR2 as YYNGEE. CDR3 bases: TGTGCCAGCAGCCCCAGAGGAGGGAACACCGGGGAGCTGTTTTTT. Translating it yields CASSPRGGNTGELFF.

In this sample, this clone turned up once. This chain connects TRBV7-2 to TRBJ2-1; D gene unclear. The CDR3 spans 11 residues. Germline loops: CDR1 SGHTA, CDR2 FQGNSA. Trimming removed 2 bases from V and 7 bases from J, with 3 bases in between. The CDR3, as DNA: TGTGCCAGCAGCTTACGGAATGAGCAGTTCTTC. Encoded protein: CASSLRNEQFF.

This rearrangement joins TRBV27 to TRBJ2-7; 8 bases match TRBD1. Looked up from germline, CDR1 is MNHEY and CDR2 is SMNVEV (reference sequence). After removal of 10 bases from V and 0 bases from J, the junction contained 2 bases not matched to a gene. The CDR3 contains 12 residues. The CDR3 loop is CATQGDSYEQYF. The CDR3 DNA follows: TGTGCCACACAGGGGGACTCCTACGAGCAGTACTTC.

The V call is TRBV5-1, the J call TRBJ1-4, with TRBD1 matching over 11 bases. The V and J ends lost 4 bases and 8 bases, in that order; junction bases with no gene match: 7. This CDR3 contains 15 residues. The germline V gene has CDR1 SGHRS and CDR2 YFSETQ. The CDR3 reads CASSRGRDRGEKLFF. DNA for the CDR3: TGCGCCAGCAGCCGTGGAAGGGACAGGGGGGAAAAACTGTTTTTT. Together with reference TRBV5-1 and TRBJ1-4, the CDR3 gives the full variable domain: KAGVTQTPRYLIKTRGQQVTLSCSPISGHRSVSWYQQTPGQGLQFLFEYFSETQRNKGNFPGRFSGRQFSNSRSEMNVSTLELGDSALYLCASSRGRDRGEKLFFGSGTQLSVL.

In the case of this clone: An end of the junction does not agree with germline; a read error may underlie this. The CDR3 bases are TGTTCCAGCAGCTCCCACAGTCTGATCACTGAAGCTTTCTTT. Translated: CSSSSHSLITEAFF. This chain joins TRBV7-9 and TRBJ1-1, with no clear D. Germline V lookup: CDR1 SEHNR, CDR2 FQNEAQ (reference sequence). This CDR3 region has 14 residues.

To note about this clone: Additional DNA sequences in this sample encode the identical CDR3. The chain employs TRBV30 and TRBJ1-6; TRBD1 agrees at 8 bases. In germline, CDR1 is GTSNPN, CDR2 SVGIG (reference sequence). The CDR3 totals 15 residues. J gave up 9 bases and V 8 bases, and 15 bases lay outside the gene matches. DNA for the CDR3: TGTGCCGGCTCCCTGACAGGGGCACCGGTTTCACCCCTCCACTTT. Translated, it gives CAGSLTGAPVSPLHF.

This sequence joins TRBV11-3 and TRBJ2-1; TRBD1 matches 12 bases. The V gene end was trimmed by 5 bases and the J gene end by 6 bases; junction bases not matched to a gene: 5. This CDR3 has 15 residues. In germline, CDR1 is SGHNT, CDR2 YENEEA. CDR3 in amino acids: CASSPGQGAGNEQFF. The CDR3 region has the DNA TGTGCCAGCAGCCCGGGACAGGGGGCTGGCAATGAGCAGTTCTTC. Combining the CDR3 with reference TRBV11-3 and TRBJ2-1 gives the whole variable domain EAGVVQSPRYKIIEKKQPVAFWCNPISGHNTLYWYLQNLGQGPELLIRYENEEAVDDSQLPKDRFSAERLKGVDSTLKIQPAELGDSAVYLCASSPGQGAGNEQFFGPGTRLTVL.

V gene TRBV11-3 combines with J gene TRBJ2-1; 8 positions match TRBD1. Trimming took 5 bases from V and 7 from J; bases not matched to a gene: 1. The CDR3 loop spans 12 amino acids. Germline CDR1 and CDR2: SGHNT and YENEEA. Written as DNA, the CDR3 is TGTGCCAGCAGCGGGACAGGTAATGAGCAGTTCTTC. Amino acids: CASSGTGNEQFF.

The V and J genes are TRBV14 and TRBJ2-5, with D possibly being TRBD1 (5 bases). The better agreement between TRBJ2-7 and the DNA end casts doubt on the J call. Germline assignment: CDR1 SGHDN and CDR2 FVKESK. The CDR3 sequence is 13 residues long. The CDR3 DNA reads as TGTGCCAGCAGCCCGACAGATCTGCTCGAGCAGTACTTC. This gives the protein CASSPTDLLEQYF.